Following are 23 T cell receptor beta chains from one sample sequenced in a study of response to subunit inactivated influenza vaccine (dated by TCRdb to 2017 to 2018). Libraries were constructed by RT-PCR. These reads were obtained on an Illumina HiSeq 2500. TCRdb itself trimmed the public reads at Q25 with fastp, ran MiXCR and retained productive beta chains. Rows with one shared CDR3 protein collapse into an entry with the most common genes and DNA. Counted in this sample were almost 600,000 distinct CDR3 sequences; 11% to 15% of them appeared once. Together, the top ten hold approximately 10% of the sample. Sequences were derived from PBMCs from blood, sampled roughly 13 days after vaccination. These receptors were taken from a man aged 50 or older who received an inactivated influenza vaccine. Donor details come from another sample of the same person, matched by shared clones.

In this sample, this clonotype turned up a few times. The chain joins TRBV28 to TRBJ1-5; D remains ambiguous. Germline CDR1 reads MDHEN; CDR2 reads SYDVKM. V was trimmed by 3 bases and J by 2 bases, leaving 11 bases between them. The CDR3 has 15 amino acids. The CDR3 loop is CASSFIGGGNQPQHF. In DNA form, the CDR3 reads TGTGCCAGCAGTTTCATAGGAGGTGGCAATCAGCCCCAGCATTTT.

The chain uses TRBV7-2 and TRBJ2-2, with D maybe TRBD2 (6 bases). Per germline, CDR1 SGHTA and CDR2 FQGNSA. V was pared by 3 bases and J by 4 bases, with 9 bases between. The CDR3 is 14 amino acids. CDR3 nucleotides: TGTGCCAGCAGCTTCTACGGGGGCACCGGGGAGCTGTTTTTT. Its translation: CASSFYGGTGELFF.

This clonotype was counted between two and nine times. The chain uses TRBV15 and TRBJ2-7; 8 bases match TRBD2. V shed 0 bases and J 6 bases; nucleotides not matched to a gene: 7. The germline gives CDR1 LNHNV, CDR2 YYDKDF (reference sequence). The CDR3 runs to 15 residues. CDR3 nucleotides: TGTGCCACCAGCAGAGATACGGGAGGGACTGTCGAGCAGTACTTC. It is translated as CATSRDTGGTVEQYF.

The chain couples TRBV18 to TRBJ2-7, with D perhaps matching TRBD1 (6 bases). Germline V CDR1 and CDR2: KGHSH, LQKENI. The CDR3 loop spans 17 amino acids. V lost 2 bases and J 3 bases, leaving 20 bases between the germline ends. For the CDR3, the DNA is TGTGCCAGCTCACCAAGGACGGACAGTGTTGGATTCTACGAGCAGTACTTC. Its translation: CASSPRTDSVGFYEQYF.

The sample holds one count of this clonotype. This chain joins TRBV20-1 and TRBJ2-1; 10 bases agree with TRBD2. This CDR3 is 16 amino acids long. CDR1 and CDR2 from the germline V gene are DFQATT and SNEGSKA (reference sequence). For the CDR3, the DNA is TGCAGCGGTCTTTCTAGCGGGAGTAACCCCTACAATGAGCAGTTCTTC. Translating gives CSGLSSGSNPYNEQFF.

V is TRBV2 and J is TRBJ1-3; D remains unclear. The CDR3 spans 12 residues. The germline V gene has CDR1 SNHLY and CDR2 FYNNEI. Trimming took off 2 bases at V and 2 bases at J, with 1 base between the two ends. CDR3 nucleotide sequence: TGTGCCAGCAGTGAAACTGGAAACACCATATATTTT. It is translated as CASSETGNTIYF.

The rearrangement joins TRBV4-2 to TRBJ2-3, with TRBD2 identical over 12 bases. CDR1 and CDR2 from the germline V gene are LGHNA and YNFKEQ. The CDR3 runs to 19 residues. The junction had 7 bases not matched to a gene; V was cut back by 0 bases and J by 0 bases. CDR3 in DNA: TGTGCCAGCAGCCAAGAGCTGACTAGCGGGGGTGGGAGCACAGATACGCAGTATTTT. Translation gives CASSQELTSGGGSTDTQYF.

Here the CDR3 reads CSAPHGGGTDTQYF. In nucleotides, the CDR3 is TGCAGTGCTCCCCATGGGGGCGGCACAGATACGCAGTATTTT. The chain is built from TRBV20-1 and TRBJ2-3, with a weak D call TRBD1 (6 bases). The CDR3 covers 14 residues. Germline CDR1 DFQATT, CDR2 SNEGSKA (reference sequence). V lost 5 bases to trimming and J lost 1 base, with 13 bases between them.

CDR3 residues: CASSYQGVSYNEQFF. CDR3 coding DNA: TGTGCCAGCAGCTATCAGGGGGTATCCTACAATGAGCAGTTCTTC. This chain connects TRBV5-5 to TRBJ2-1, with TRBD1 matching over 7 bases. The CDR3 consists of 15 residues. Germline values: CDR1 SGHKS, CDR2 YYEKEE (reference sequence). V dropped 3 bases and J dropped 1; count of bases not matched to a gene: 4. Filled out from reference TRBV5-5 and TRBJ2-1, the complete variable domain reads DAGVTQSPTHLIKTRGQQVTLRCSPISGHKSVSWYQQVLGQGPQFIFQYYEKEERGRGNFPDRFSARQFPNYSSELNVNALLLGDSALYLCASSYQGVSYNEQFFGPGTRLTVL.

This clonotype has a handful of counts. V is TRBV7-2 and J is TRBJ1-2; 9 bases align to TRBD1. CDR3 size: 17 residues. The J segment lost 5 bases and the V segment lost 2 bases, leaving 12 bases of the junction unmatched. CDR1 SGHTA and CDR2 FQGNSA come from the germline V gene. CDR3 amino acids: CASSLRGGTGSQYGYTF. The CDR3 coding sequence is TGTGCCAGCAGCTTAAGAGGGGGGACAGGGTCACAGTATGGCTACACCTTC.

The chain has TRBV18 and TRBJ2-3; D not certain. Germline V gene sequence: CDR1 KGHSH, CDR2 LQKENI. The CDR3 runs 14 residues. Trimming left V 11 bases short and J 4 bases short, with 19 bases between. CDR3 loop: CAGPNWNPPDTQYF. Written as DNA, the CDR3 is TGTGCCGGACCGAACTGGAATCCTCCAGATACGCAGTATTTT.

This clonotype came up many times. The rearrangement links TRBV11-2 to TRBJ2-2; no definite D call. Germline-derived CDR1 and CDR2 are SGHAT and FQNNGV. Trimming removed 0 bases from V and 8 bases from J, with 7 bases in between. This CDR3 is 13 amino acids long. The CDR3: CASSLDRAGELFF. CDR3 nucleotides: TGTGCCAGCAGCTTAGATCGTGCGGGGGAGCTGTTTTTT.

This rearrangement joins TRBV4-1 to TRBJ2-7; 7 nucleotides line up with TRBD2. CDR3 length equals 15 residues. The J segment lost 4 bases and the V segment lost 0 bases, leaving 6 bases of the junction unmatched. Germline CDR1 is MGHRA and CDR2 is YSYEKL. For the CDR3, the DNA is TGCGCCAGCAGCCAAGAGGGGACTATTAAGTACGAGCAGTACTTC. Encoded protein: CASSQEGTIKYEQYF.

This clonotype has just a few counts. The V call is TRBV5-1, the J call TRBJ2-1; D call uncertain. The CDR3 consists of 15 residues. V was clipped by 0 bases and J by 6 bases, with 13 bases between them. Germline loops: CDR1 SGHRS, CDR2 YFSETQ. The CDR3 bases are TGCGCCAGCAGCTTGGAAGGCGAGCCGGCCAATGAGCAGTTCTTC. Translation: CASSLEGEPANEQFF. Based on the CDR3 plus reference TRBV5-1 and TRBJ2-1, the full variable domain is KAGVTQTPRYLIKTRGQQVTLSCSPISGHRSVSWYQQTPGQGLQFLFEYFSETQRNKGNFPGRFSGRQFSNSRSEMNVSTLELGDSALYLCASSLEGEPANEQFFGPGTRLTVL.

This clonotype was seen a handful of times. CDR3 protein: CSAGLADYEQYF. In DNA, the CDR3 is TGCAGTGCCGGACTAGCTGACTACGAGCAGTACTTC. The chain uses TRBV20-1 and TRBJ2-7; 8 nucleotides line up with TRBD2. J lost 3 bases, V lost 6 bases, and 4 bases had no gene match. The CDR3 length is 12 residues. Germline lookup yields CDR1 DFQATT and CDR2 SNEGSKA (reference sequence).

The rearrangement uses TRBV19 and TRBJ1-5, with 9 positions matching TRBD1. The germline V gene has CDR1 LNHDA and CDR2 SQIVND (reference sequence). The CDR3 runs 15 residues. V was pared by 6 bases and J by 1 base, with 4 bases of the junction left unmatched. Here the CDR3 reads CASRQGAKSNQPQHF. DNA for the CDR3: TGTGCCAGTAGACAGGGGGCAAAAAGCAATCAGCCCCAGCATTTT.

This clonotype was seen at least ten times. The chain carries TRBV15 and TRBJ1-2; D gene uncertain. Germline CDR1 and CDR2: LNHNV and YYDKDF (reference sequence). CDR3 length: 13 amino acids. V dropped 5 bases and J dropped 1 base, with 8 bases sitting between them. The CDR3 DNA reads TGTGCCACCAGCCCCCGGATTAACTATGGCTACACCTTC. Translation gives CATSPRINYGYTF. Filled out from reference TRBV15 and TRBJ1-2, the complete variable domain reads DAMVIQNPRYQVTQFGKPVTLSCSQTLNHNVMYWYQQKSSQAPKLLFHYYDKDFNNEADTPDNFQSRRPNTSFCFLDIRSPGLGDTAMYLCATSPRINYGYTFGSGTRLTVV.

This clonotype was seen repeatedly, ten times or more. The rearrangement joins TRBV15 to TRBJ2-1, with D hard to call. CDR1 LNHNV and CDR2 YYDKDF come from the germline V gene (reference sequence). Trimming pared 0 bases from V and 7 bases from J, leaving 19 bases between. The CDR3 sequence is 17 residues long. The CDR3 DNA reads TGTGCCACCAGCAGAGATGGCGGCTTTCGCCGGGCGAATGAGCAGTTCTTC. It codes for CATSRDGGFRRANEQFF.

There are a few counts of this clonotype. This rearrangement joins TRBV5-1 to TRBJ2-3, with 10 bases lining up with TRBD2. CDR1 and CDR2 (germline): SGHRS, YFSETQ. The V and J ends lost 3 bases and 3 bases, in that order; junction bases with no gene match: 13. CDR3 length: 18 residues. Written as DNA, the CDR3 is TGCGCCAGCAGCTCCGCTGTGGCTAGCGGGAGTTGGACAGATACGCAGTATTTT. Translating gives CASSSAVASGSWTDTQYF.

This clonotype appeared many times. CDR3 amino acids: CASSLGTSGYNEQFF. The CDR3, as DNA: TGTGCCAGCAGCTTAGGAACTAGCGGATACAATGAGCAGTTCTTC. The rearrangement uses TRBV7-9 and TRBJ2-1, with TRBD2 matching 8 bases. V dropped 1 base and J dropped 4; count of bases not matched to a gene: 3. This CDR3 region has 15 residues. The germline V gene has CDR1 SEHNR and CDR2 FQNEAQ (reference sequence).

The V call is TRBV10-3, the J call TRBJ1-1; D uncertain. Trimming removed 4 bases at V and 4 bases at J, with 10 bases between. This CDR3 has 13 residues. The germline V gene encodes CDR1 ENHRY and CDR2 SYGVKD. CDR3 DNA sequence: TGTGCCATCAGTGTTGAGGGATCCACTGAAGCTTTCTTT. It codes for CAISVEGSTEAFF.

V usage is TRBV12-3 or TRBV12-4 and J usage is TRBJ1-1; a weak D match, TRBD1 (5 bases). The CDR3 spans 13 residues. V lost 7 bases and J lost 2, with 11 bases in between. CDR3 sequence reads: CASKRGFNTEAFF. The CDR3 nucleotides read TGTGCCAGCAAGCGGGGCTTCAACACTGAAGCTTTCTTT.

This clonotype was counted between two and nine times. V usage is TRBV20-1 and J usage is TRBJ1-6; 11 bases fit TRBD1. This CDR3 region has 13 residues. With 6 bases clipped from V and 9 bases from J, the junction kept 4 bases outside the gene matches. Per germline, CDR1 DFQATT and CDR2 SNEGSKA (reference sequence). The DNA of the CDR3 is TGCAGTGCCTGGACAGGGGGCTTTTCACCCCTCCACTTT. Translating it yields CSAWTGGFSPLHF.